Presented here are 15 T cell receptor beta chains from one specimen sequenced in a study of shared clonotypes between healthy human individuals. The method was immunoSEQ multiplex PCR; TCRdb's version includes in-frame clones alone and lacks a portion of them. The repertoire holds millions of clones, with 85% to 95% as singletons. Sequences were obtained from naive CD4+ T cells from PBMCs. Subset: CD45RA+ positively selected. The receptors were gathered from a young man in good health. Some clones in this sample may be carry-over from other donors' samples.

The CDR3 DNA follows: TGTGCCAGCTCACCGGGCCACCCGTCCGGGACGGATGAAGCTTTCTTT. This encodes CASSPGHPSGTDEAFF. The chain joins TRBV18 to TRBJ1-1, with D perhaps TRBD1 (5 bases). Per germline, CDR1 KGHSH and CDR2 LQKENI. V gave up 3 bases and J gave up 7 bases, with 21 bases separating them. CDR3 length: 16 residues.

The V gene is TRBV7-8, the J gene TRBJ1-4, with D tentatively TRBD1 (5 bases). V lost 5 bases to trimming and J lost 9 bases, with 19 bases between them. CDR1 and CDR2 (germline): SGHVS, FQNEAQ. The CDR3 runs to 15 residues. This chain's CDR3 is CASSPNSQAGQKLFF. The CDR3, as DNA: TGTGCCAGCAGCCCCAATTCACAGGCAGGGCAAAAACTGTTTTTT. Looking up the rest from reference TRBV7-8 and TRBJ1-4 gives the full variable domain: GAGVSQSPRYKVAKRGQDVALRCDPISGHVSLFWYQQALGQGPEFLTYFQNEAQLDKSGLPSDRFFAERPEGSVSTLKIQRTQQEDSAVYLCASSPNSQAGQKLFFGSGTQLSVL.

V and J are TRBV4-1 and TRBJ2-7; D gene ambiguous. Germline assignment: CDR1 MGHRA and CDR2 YSYEKL. Between the trimmed V and J ends, which lost 0 bases and 3 bases, there was a span of 12 bases. This CDR3 region has 15 residues. Here the CDR3 DNA reads TGCGCCAGCAGCCAAGAGGCAGATGAGAACTACGAGCAGTACTTC. It translates to CASSQEADENYEQYF.

The table lists this clone with a count of one. This CDR3 is CASSNEAGVGDTQYF. The CDR3 DNA is TGTGCCAGCAGCAACGAGGCGGGTGTAGGAGATACGCAGTATTTT. The gene calls are TRBV27 and TRBJ2-3, with a tentative D call TRBD2 (5 bases). Deletions cut 6 bases from V and 5 bases from J, with 18 bases between. This CDR3 is 15 amino acids long. The V gene's germline CDR1 is MNHEY and CDR2 SMNVEV (reference sequence).

J is TRBJ2-1 and V is TRBV27, with TRBD2 matching 7 bases. V shed 5 bases, J shed 6 bases, and the junction held 10 bases outside the gene matches. Germline V CDR1 and CDR2: MNHEY, SMNVEV (reference sequence). This CDR3 has 15 amino acids. The CDR3 protein is CASSGTTVGFNEQFF. CDR3 nucleotide sequence: TGTGCCAGCAGTGGGACTACAGTGGGGTTCAATGAGCAGTTCTTC.

The J gene is TRBJ2-4, the V gene TRBV6-5, with D possibly being TRBD1 or TRBD2 (5 bases each). CDR3 length equals 15 residues. With 6 bases removed from V and 0 bases from J, the gap between germline ends came to 12 bases. Germline V CDR1 and CDR2: MNHEY, SVGAGI. CDR3 nucleotide sequence: TGTGCCAGCAGCCTTGGGGGATTAGCCAAAAACATTCAGTACTTC. Amino acid sequence: CASSLGGLAKNIQYF.

The CDR3 loop is CASSLTQMEAQYF. CDR3 nucleotide sequence: TGTGCCAGCAGCTTAACGCAGATGGAGGCGCAGTATTTT. This sequence joins TRBV7-3 and TRBJ2-3; D perhaps matches TRBD2 (5 bases). CDR1 and CDR2 (germline): SGHTA, FQGTGA. The germline V and J ends were trimmed by 0 bases and 10 bases, with 11 bases remaining between them. The CDR3 length is 13 residues.

This chain joins TRBV11-2 and TRBJ1-2; 10 bases align to TRBD1. The CDR3 is made up of 12 amino acids. CDR1 and CDR2 (germline): SGHAT, FQNNGV. Unmatched junction bases numbered 4, after V lost 8 bases and J lost 7 bases. The CDR3 coding sequence is TGTGCCAGCGGAAGGACAGGGGGTGGCTACACCTTC. Translation: CASGRTGGGYTF.

Remarks on this clone: An end of the junction does not agree with germline; a read error may underlie this. The chain is built from TRBV7-2 and TRBJ2-7; D might be TRBD1 or TRBD2, each matching 5 bases. The CDR3 runs to 14 residues. From germline, CDR1 is SGHTA and CDR2 FQGNSA. The CDR3 loop is CASSLGSGPYEQYF. The CDR3 DNA sequence: TGTGCCAGCAGTTTAGGTTCGGGGCCCTACGAGCAGTACTTC.

This chain uses TRBV5-1 with TRBJ2-7; the match to TRBD1 covers 7 bases. The CDR3 has 14 residues. J lost 6 bases, V lost 5 bases, and 11 bases had no gene match. Germline V gene sequence: CDR1 SGHRS, CDR2 YFSETQ. CDR3 bases: TGCGCCAGCAGGACCGAGGCGACAGGGATCGAGCAGTACTTC. Encoded protein: CASRTEATGIEQYF. Variable domain in full (rest from reference TRBV5-1 and TRBJ2-7): KAGVTQTPRYLIKTRGQQVTLSCSPISGHRSVSWYQQTPGQGLQFLFEYFSETQRNKGNFPGRFSGRQFSNSRSEMNVSTLELGDSALYLCASRTEATGIEQYFGPGTRLTVT.

This clone was seen just once. The rearrangement uses TRBV10-3 and TRBJ2-7; D gene unclear. V dropped 0 bases and J dropped 6 bases, with 15 bases sitting between them. Germline CDR1 is ENHRY and CDR2 is SYGVKD. The CDR3 is made up of 15 amino acids. This CDR3 is CAISESILGRVEQYF. CDR3 nucleotide sequence: TGTGCCATCAGTGAGTCGATACTCGGCCGGGTCGAGCAGTACTTC.

The chain links TRBV5-5 to TRBJ2-5; TRBD2 is a possible D gene (5 bases). Germline V gene data show CDR1 as SGHKS and CDR2 as YYEKEE (reference sequence). V was shortened by 1 base and J by 2 bases, with 12 bases between the two germline ends. CDR3 length: 15 residues. CDR3 sequence: CASSLLRGIQETQYF. DNA of the CDR3: TGTGCCAGCAGCTTGCTACGAGGGATACAAGAGACCCAGTACTTC.

This chain links TRBV1 with TRBJ1-1; the table's D call, TRBD1, was not checked against the DNA. TRBV1 counts as a pseudogene. This CDR3 is 15 amino acids long. The CDR3 sequence is CTSSQKTGGLTEAFF. DNA of the CDR3: TGCACCAGCAGCCAAAAGACAGGGGGCCTTACTGAAGCTTTCTTT.

This chain connects TRBV15 to TRBJ2-7; 11 nucleotides line up with TRBD2. CDR1 is LNHNV and CDR2 is YYDKDF in the germline V gene (reference sequence). The junction had 5 bases not matched to a gene; V was cut back by 1 base and J by 6 bases. The length of the CDR3 is 15 residues. DNA for the CDR3: TGTGCCACCAGCAGAGTTAGCGGGAGGGCTCCCGAGCAGTACTTC. Its protein product is CATSRVSGRAPEQYF.

The gene calls are TRBV14 and TRBJ2-7; D remains unclear. The CDR3 runs to 14 residues. In germline, CDR1 is SGHDN, CDR2 FVKESK. Trimming stripped 4 bases from V and 12 bases from J, with 22 bases between. CDR3 DNA: TGTGCCAGCAGCCGTCAGAGGCCCCCGGGCATTGCGTACTTC. Translation: CASSRQRPPGIAYF.